Described below is a single T cell receptor beta chain sequence and its context. Its ends do not fully match the called genes, so a read error is possible. Method: immunoSEQ multiplex PCR; TCRdb's copy keeps in-frame clones and lacks some. The table lists 25,000 or so clones, approximately 73% of them singletons. The entry originates in a study of OX40 agonist ivuxolimab in advanced cancers. This CDR3 has 15 amino acids. Germline CDR1 reads SSHAT; CDR2 reads FNYEAQ (reference sequence). This TCR came from an adult with an advanced solid tumor such as melanoma, head and neck, liver or kidney cancer. Sequences were derived from CD4+ or CD8+ T cells sorted from blood, sampled in a trial of the OX40 agonist ivuxolimab. The V call is TRBV7-7, the J call TRBJ2-5; the D call may be TRBD1 or TRBD2 (5 bases each). The CDR3, as DNA: TGTGCTAGCAGCCATGGGACCCGTGGGGAAGAGACCCAGTACTTC. Protein sequence: CASSHGTRGEETQYF.